This is a list of T cell receptor beta chains from one sample in a study of blood T cells in healthy people across ages. TCRdb ran MiXCR on the 5' RACE reads and lists one entry per CDR3 protein. This table has fewer than 1,200,000 distinct CDR3 sequences, approximately 26% appearing once. These data were likewise used in another study, on T cells of mothers and their children.

The sequenced material came from blood. Receptors originate from a girl aged 2 to 9 in good health. The CDR3 runs from the conserved cysteine through the conserved F or W. Fields, in order: clone size, V gene, D gene, J gene, CDR3 DNA, CDR3 protein. The D gene is left open where the match is weak. Only some rows state a clone size, as once, few, many or a class for expanded clones.

NA	TRBV15	NA	TRBJ1-5	TGTGCCACCAGTATAGACCCAGACTCGCTCCAGCCCCAGCATTTT	CATSIDPDSLQPQHF
NA	TRBV12-3/TRBV12-4	NA	TRBJ1-4	TGTGCCAGCAGTCCGTCTTACAGGAGTACTAATGAAAAACTGTTTTTT	CASSPSYRSTNEKLFF
NA	TRBV7-9	NA	TRBJ2-3	TGTGCCAGCAGCTTACTTAGGGAGTACACAGATACGCAGTATTTT	CASSLLREYTDTQYF
few	TRBV6-5	NA	TRBJ1-1	TGTGCCAGCAGTTACACCGGGACGGGAGAAGCTTTCTTT	CASSYTGTGEAFF
NA	TRBV6-6	TRBD2	TRBJ2-5	TGTGCCAGCACCACCTGGACTAGCGAAAGAGAGACCCAGTACTTC	CASTTWTSERETQYF
few	TRBV18	NA	TRBJ2-1	TGTGCCAGCTCACCGGGGCGGGAAACCTACAATGAGCAGTTCTTC	CASSPGRETYNEQFF
NA	TRBV4-1	NA	TRBJ2-1	TGCGCCAGCAGCTTAGCAGGGGGGAGGGAGGAGCAGTTCTTC	CASSLAGGREEQFF
NA	TRBV7-2	NA	TRBJ1-5	TGTGCCAGCAGCTTAGGAAGGTTCAATCAGCCCCAGCATTTT	CASSLGRFNQPQHF
NA	TRBV12-3/TRBV12-4	NA	TRBJ2-7	TGTGCCAGCAGTTTAGCTGAGGTTACCTACGAGCAGTACTTC	CASSLAEVTYEQYF
NA	TRBV28	NA	TRBJ2-5	TGTGCCAGCAGTATGACAGGCGTTGAGACCCAGTACTTC	CASSMTGVETQYF
many	TRBV7-2	NA	TRBJ1-5	TGTGCCAGCAGGGTTAGCAATCAGCCCCAGCATTTT	CASRVSNQPQHF
NA	TRBV29-1	NA	TRBJ1-1	TGCAGCGTTGAAGAGACAGCCGGCTACACTGAAGCTTTCTTT	CSVEETAGYTEAFF
few	TRBV29-1	NA	TRBJ1-4	TGCAGCGTTGCAGTGGGAGAAAAACTGTTTTTT	CSVAVGEKLFF
few	TRBV10-2	TRBD2	TRBJ2-5	TGCGCCAGCGAGAAGCGGGGCCAAGAGACCCAGTACTTC	CASEKRGQETQYF
NA	TRBV6-2/TRBV6-3	NA	TRBJ2-7	TGTGCCAGCAGACAGGGACGTCTTACTTACGAGCAGTACTTC	CASRQGRLTYEQYF
NA	TRBV29-1	NA	TRBJ2-7	TGCAGCGGGACCGGAAGCTCCTACGAGCAGTACTTC	CSGTGSSYEQYF
few	TRBV29-1	NA	TRBJ1-1	TGCAGCGTGCTAGAACCCGGACAAACCGAGGACACTGAAGCTTTCTTT	CSVLEPGQTEDTEAFF
NA	TRBV18	NA	TRBJ2-1	TGTGCCAGCTCGTCCCAAGGTCCAGGGGTCTACTCCTACAATGAGCAGTTCTTC	CASSSQGPGVYSYNEQFF
NA	TRBV4-1	TRBD1	TRBJ2-5	TGCGCCAGCAGCCCCCACGGGACAGGGTTTGGTGAAGAGACCCAGTACTTC	CASSPHGTGFGEETQYF
NA	TRBV7-9	NA	TRBJ2-7	TGTGCCAGCAGCTCGACAGCGCAGAGCGAGCAGTACTTC	CASSSTAQSEQYF
NA	TRBV20-1	TRBD2	TRBJ2-2	TGCAGTGGCCTAGCGGACCCCACCGGGGAGCTGTTTTTT	CSGLADPTGELFF
few	TRBV7-9	NA	TRBJ1-5	TGTGCCAGCAGCGTCAATAGCAATCAGCCCCAGCATTTT	CASSVNSNQPQHF
few	TRBV19	TRBD1	TRBJ2-5	TGTGCCAGTAAAACCCGACAGGGGGCCTGGGAGACCCAGTACTTC	CASKTRQGAWETQYF
NA	TRBV28	NA	TRBJ1-1	TGTGCCAGCAGTTTGAACAGGGTTGTGGCTTTCTTT	CASSLNRVVAFF
NA	TRBV28	TRBD1	TRBJ2-1	TGTGCCAGCAGTTTCGGGACAGGGGGGGGTGATGAGCAGTTCTTC	CASSFGTGGGDEQFF
NA	TRBV29-1	TRBD1	TRBJ2-2	TGCAGCGTTACCGGGACAGCAGGCACCGGGGAGCTGTTTTTT	CSVTGTAGTGELFF
many	TRBV4-3	NA	TRBJ2-7	TGCGCCAGCAGCCACTTCGGAGAGGGCTACGAGCAGTACTTC	CASSHFGEGYEQYF
few	TRBV9	NA	TRBJ2-3	TGTGCCAGCAGCTCCCCTAGGAACTCGGATACGCAGTATTTT	CASSSPRNSDTQYF
few	TRBV7-6	TRBD1	TRBJ2-7	TGTGCCAGCAGCGGGGCAGGGGGTCAGAGCTCCTACGAGCAGTACTTC	CASSGAGGQSSYEQYF
few	TRBV11-2	TRBD1	TRBJ1-2	TGTGCCAGCAGCTCGCTAAAGACAGGGGGTTATCTTTATGGCTACACCTTC	CASSSLKTGGYLYGYTF
many	TRBV28	NA	TRBJ1-1	TGTGCCAGCAGCCCCCTTGGGGGAATGAACACTGAAGCTTTCTTT	CASSPLGGMNTEAFF
NA	TRBV27	NA	TRBJ1-2	TGTGCCAGCAGCCATTACCCGGTGGCCGGAATAGATGGCTACACCTTC	CASSHYPVAGIDGYTF